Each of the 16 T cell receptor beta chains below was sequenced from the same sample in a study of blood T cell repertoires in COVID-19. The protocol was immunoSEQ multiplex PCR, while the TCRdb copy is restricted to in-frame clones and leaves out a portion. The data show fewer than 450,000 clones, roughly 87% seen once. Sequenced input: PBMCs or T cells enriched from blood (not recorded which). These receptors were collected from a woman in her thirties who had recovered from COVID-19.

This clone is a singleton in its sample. The CDR3 nucleotides read TGCGCCAGCAGCTCTGGACAGGGGGCGGACACCGGGGAGCTGTTTTTT. This encodes CASSSGQGADTGELFF. V and J are TRBV5-1 and TRBJ2-2; 11 bases are a match to TRBD1. Germline assignment: CDR1 SGHRS and CDR2 YFSETQ. J was trimmed by 3 bases and V by 3 bases; bases with no gene match: 4. CDR3 size: 16 residues. The variable domain in full, completed from reference TRBV5-1 and TRBJ2-2, reads KAGVTQTPRYLIKTRGQQVTLSCSPISGHRSVSWYQQTPGQGLQFLFEYFSETQRNKGNFPGRFSGRQFSNSRSEMNVSTLELGDSALYLCASSSGQGADTGELFFGEGSRLTVL.

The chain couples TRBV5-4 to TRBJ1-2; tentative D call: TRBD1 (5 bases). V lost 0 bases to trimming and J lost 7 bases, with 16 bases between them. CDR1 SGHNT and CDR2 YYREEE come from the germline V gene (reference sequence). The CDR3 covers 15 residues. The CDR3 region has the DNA TGTGCCAGCAGCTTGGTGAACGGCCAGGGTGGTGGCTACACCTTC. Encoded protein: CASSLVNGQGGGYTF.

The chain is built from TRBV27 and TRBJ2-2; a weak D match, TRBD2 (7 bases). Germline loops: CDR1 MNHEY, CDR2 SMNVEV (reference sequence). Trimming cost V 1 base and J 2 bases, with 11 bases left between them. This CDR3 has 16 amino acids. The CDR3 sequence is CASSLWGGPNTGELFF. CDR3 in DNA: TGTGCCAGCAGTTTATGGGGGGGCCCCAACACCGGGGAGCTGTTTTTT.

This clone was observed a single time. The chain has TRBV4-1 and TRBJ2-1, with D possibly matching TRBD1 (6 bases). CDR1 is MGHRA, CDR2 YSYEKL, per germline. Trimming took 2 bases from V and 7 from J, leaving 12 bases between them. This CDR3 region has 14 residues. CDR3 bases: TGCGCCAGCAGCCAATCACAGGGTTGGAATGAGCAGTTCTTC. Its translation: CASSQSQGWNEQFF.

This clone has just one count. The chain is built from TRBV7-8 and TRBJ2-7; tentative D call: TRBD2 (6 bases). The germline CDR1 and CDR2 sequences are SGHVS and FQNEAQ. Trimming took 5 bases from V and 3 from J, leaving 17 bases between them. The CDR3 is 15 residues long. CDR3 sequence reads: CASSPRRGSGYEQYF. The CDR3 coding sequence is TGTGCCAGCAGCCCTAGACGGGGGTCGGGCTACGAGCAGTACTTC.

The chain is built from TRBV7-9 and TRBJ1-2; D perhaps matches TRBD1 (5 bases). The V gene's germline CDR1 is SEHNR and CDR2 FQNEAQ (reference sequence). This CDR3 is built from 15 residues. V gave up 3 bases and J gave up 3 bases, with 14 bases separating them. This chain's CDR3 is CASSFQGSFDYGYTF. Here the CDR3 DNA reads TGTGCCAGCAGCTTTCAGGGAAGTTTCGACTATGGCTACACCTTC. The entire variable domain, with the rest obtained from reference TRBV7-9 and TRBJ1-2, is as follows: DTGVSQNPRHKITKRGQNVTFRCDPISEHNRLYWYRQTLGQGPEFLTYFQNEAQLEKSRLLSDRFSAERPKGSFSTLEIQRTEQGDSAMYLCASSFQGSFDYGYTFGSGTRLTVV.

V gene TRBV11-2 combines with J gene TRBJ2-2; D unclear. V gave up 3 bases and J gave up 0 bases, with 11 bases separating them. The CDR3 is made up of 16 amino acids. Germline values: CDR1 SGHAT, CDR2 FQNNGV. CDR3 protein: CASSFLFASNTGELFF. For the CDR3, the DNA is TGTGCCAGCAGCTTTCTTTTCGCGTCGAACACCGGGGAGCTGTTTTTT.

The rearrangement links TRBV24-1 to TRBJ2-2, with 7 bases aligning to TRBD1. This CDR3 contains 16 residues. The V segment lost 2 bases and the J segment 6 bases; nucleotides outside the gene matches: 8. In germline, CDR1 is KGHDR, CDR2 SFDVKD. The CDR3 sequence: CATSDWRRGRPGELFF. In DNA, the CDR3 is TGTGCCACCAGTGATTGGCGAAGGGGGCGGCCCGGGGAGCTGTTTTTT.

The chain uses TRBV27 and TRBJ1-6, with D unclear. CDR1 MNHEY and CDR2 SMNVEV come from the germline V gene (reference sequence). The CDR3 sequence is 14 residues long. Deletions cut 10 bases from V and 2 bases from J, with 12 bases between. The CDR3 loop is CATRDGAYNSPLHF. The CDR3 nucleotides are TGTGCCACCCGAGACGGGGCCTATAATTCACCCCTCCACTTT.

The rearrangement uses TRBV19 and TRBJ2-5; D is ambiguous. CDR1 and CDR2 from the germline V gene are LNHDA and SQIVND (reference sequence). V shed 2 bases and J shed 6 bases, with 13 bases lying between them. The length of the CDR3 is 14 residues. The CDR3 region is CASSILPGTKTQYF. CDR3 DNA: TGTGCCAGTAGTATACTCCCGGGTACGAAGACCCAGTACTTC.

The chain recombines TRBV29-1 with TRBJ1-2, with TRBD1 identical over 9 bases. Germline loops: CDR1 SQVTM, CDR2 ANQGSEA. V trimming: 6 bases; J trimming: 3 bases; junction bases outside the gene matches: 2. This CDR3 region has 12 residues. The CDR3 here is CSVRQGDYGYTF. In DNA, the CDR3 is TGCAGCGTGAGACAGGGGGACTATGGCTACACCTTC.

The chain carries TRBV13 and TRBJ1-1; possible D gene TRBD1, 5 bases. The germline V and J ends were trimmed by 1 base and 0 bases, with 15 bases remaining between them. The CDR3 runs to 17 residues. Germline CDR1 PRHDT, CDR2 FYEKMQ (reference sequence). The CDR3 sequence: CASSLAHRRTLNTEAFF. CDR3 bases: TGTGCCAGCAGCTTAGCCCACAGGAGAACCTTGAACACTGAAGCTTTCTTT. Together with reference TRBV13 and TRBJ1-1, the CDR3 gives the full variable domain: AAGVIQSPRHLIKEKRETATLKCYPIPRHDTVYWYQQGPGQDPQFLISFYEKMQSDKGSIPDRFSAQQFSDYHSELNMSSLELGDSALYFCASSLAHRRTLNTEAFFGQGTRLTVV.

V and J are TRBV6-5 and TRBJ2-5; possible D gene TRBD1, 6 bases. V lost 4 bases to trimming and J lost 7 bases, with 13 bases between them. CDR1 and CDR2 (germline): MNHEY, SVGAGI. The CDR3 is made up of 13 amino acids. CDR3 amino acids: CASSSYTGRTQYF. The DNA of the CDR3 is TGTGCCAGCAGTTCCTACACAGGGCGGACCCAGTACTTC.

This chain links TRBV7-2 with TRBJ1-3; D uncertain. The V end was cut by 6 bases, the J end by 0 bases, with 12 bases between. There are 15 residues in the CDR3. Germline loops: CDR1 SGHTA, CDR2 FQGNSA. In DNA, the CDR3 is TGTGCCAGCAGATTGGACGGGATCTCTGGAAACACCATATATTTT. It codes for CASRLDGISGNTIYF.

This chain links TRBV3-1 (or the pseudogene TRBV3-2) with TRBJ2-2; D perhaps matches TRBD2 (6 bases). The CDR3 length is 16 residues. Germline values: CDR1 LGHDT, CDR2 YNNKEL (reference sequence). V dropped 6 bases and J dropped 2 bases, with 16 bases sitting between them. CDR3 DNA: TGTGCCAGCAGTCAAATCCTGGGGGGAAACACCGGGGAGCTGTTTTTT. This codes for CASSQILGGNTGELFF.

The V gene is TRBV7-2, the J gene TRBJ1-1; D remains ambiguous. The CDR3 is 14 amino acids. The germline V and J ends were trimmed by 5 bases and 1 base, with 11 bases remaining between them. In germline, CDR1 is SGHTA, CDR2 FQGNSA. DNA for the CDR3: TGTGCCAGCAGCCCTCAAGGAGAGAACACTGAAGCTTTCTTT. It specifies CASSPQGENTEAFF.